Presented here are 30 T cell receptor beta chains from one specimen sequenced in a study of PD-L1 blockade in urothelial cancer. Time point reported: pretreatment peripheral blood. The data were produced by immunoSEQ multiplex PCR, yet TCRdb's version contains in-frame clones alone and is incomplete. The sample consists of about 130,000 clones, roughly 84% of them appearing once. The material sequenced was PBMCs, taken around atezolizumab (anti-PD-L1) treatment. The receptors shown here come from a man aged 50 to 59 with urothelial cancer.

The chain couples TRBV7-8 to TRBJ2-7; 12 bases agree with TRBD1. The V and J ends lost 5 bases and 1 base, in that order; junction bases with no gene match: 9. This CDR3 is 17 amino acids long. Germline values: CDR1 SGHVS, CDR2 FQNEAQ. Written as DNA, the CDR3 is TGTGCCAGCAGCCTAGGGACAGGGGGCCTCGTATCCTACGAGCAGTACTTC. Protein: CASSLGTGGLVSYEQYF.

The J gene is TRBJ2-1, the V gene TRBV28; 9 nucleotides line up with TRBD2. With V trimmed by 5 bases and J by 2 bases, 4 bases remained unmatched. This CDR3 spans 15 amino acids. The germline V gene has CDR1 MDHEN and CDR2 SYDVKM. This chain's CDR3 is CASSLSGRAYNEQFF. CDR3 DNA sequence: TGTGCCAGCAGTCTTAGCGGGAGAGCCTACAATGAGCAGTTCTTC.

The CDR3 sequence: CASSFQSYNEQFF. The CDR3 bases are TGTGCCAGCAGCTTCCAATCCTACAATGAGCAGTTCTTC. The chain uses TRBV7-6 and TRBJ2-1; D is unresolved. This CDR3 comprises 13 residues. V was clipped by 3 bases and J by 1 base, with 4 bases between them. The germline CDR1 and CDR2 sequences are SGHVS and FNYEAQ.

The chain couples TRBV7-8 to TRBJ2-5; 16 bases fit TRBD2. Looked up from germline, CDR1 is SGHVS and CDR2 is FQNEAQ. This CDR3 comprises 18 residues. V lost 5 bases and J lost 5; bases outside the gene matches: 11. CDR3 sequence: CASSLGGLAGGVRETQYF. The CDR3 bases are TGTGCCAGCAGCCTAGGGGGACTAGCGGGAGGGGTAAGGGAGACCCAGTACTTC. The variable domain in full, completed from reference TRBV7-8 and TRBJ2-5, reads GAGVSQSPRYKVAKRGQDVALRCDPISGHVSLFWYQQALGQGPEFLTYFQNEAQLDKSGLPSDRFFAERPEGSVSTLKIQRTQQEDSAVYLCASSLGGLAGGVRETQYFGPGTRLLVL.

This clone came up once. This chain connects TRBV13 to TRBJ1-2; the D is unclear. Germline lookup yields CDR1 PRHDT and CDR2 FYEKMQ (reference sequence). Trimming pared 9 bases from V and 0 bases from J, leaving 23 bases between. The CDR3 spans 17 residues. CDR3 sequence (DNA): TGTGCCAGAACCCTAGTTCTTAAAATTAAGACTAACTATGGCTACACCTTC. Translated, it gives CARTLVLKIKTNYGYTF.

This rearrangement joins TRBV15 to TRBJ1-3; perhaps TRBD1 as D (5 bases). Per germline, CDR1 LNHNV and CDR2 YYDKDF (reference sequence). CDR3 length: 16 amino acids. Deletions cut 0 bases from V and 4 bases from J, with 13 bases between. The CDR3 reads CATSRDVGGPGNTIYF. For the CDR3, the DNA is TGTGCCACCAGCAGAGATGTCGGGGGACCAGGAAACACCATATATTTT.

This chain links TRBV15 with TRBJ1-3; D is perhaps TRBD1 (6 bases). The CDR3 length is 15 residues. Trimming left V 1 base short and J 3 bases short, with 10 bases between. CDR1 is LNHNV and CDR2 is YYDKDF in the germline V gene (reference sequence). The CDR3 protein is CATSRAPGVGNTIYF. The CDR3 DNA reads TGTGCCACCAGCAGAGCCCCAGGGGTTGGAAACACCATATATTTT.

The chain joins TRBV5-1 to TRBJ1-1, with 7 bases matching TRBD1. CDR1 is SGHRS and CDR2 is YFSETQ in the germline V gene. V dropped 0 bases and J dropped 4; count of bases not matched to a gene: 9. The CDR3 is made up of 16 amino acids. CDR3 in amino acids: CASSLATGQVSTEAFF. The CDR3 region has the DNA TGCGCCAGCAGCTTGGCCACCGGACAGGTATCCACTGAAGCTTTCTTT. The whole variable domain, remainder taken from reference TRBV5-1 and TRBJ1-1, is KAGVTQTPRYLIKTRGQQVTLSCSPISGHRSVSWYQQTPGQGLQFLFEYFSETQRNKGNFPGRFSGRQFSNSRSEMNVSTLELGDSALYLCASSLATGQVSTEAFFGQGTRLTVV.

J is TRBJ2-1 and V is TRBV7-2, with 7 positions matching TRBD1. The CDR3 consists of 16 residues. CDR1 is SGHTA and CDR2 is FQGNSA in the germline V gene. The junction had 11 bases not matched to a gene; V was cut back by 3 bases and J by 6 bases. The CDR3 region has the DNA TGTGCCAGCAGCTTCAACAGGGGCTTTGGGGGCAATGAGCAGTTCTTC. Encoded protein: CASSFNRGFGGNEQFF. Supplemented by reference TRBV7-2 and TRBJ2-1, the full variable domain reads GAGVSQSPSNKVTEKGKDVELRCDPISGHTALYWYRQSLGQGLEFLIYFQGNSAPDKSGLPSDRFSAERTGGSVSTLTIQRTQQEDSAVYLCASSFNRGFGGNEQFFGPGTRLTVL.

The sample holds a few counts of this clone. J is TRBJ2-7 and V is TRBV6-5, with D perhaps matching TRBD1 (5 bases). The V and J ends lost 6 bases and 6 bases respectively, with 12 bases between them. The CDR3 is made up of 12 amino acids. Germline lookup yields CDR1 MNHEY and CDR2 SVGAGI. The CDR3 spells CASRPKQGEQYF. CDR3 DNA: TGTGCCAGCAGGCCGAAGCAGGGCGAGCAGTACTTC.

V and J are TRBV4-2 and TRBJ1-6; D is uncertain. Trimming took 0 bases from V and 8 from J, leaving 8 bases between them. Germline CDR1 LGHNA, CDR2 YNFKEQ. CDR3 length equals 14 residues. CDR3 sequence reads: CASSQDRQDSPLHF. In DNA, the CDR3 is TGTGCCAGCAGCCAAGATCGTCAGGATTCACCCCTCCACTTT.

The chain combines TRBV7-8 with TRBJ2-1; 7 positions match TRBD2. V trimming: 1 base; J trimming: 7 bases; junction bases outside the gene matches: 10. This CDR3 is 16 amino acids long. CDR1 and CDR2 (germline): SGHVS, FQNEAQ. Here the CDR3 DNA reads TGTGCCAGCAGCTTAGTGTGGGCGGGAGCAGGTAATGAGCAGTTCTTC. It encodes CASSLVWAGAGNEQFF.

This rearrangement joins TRBV30 to TRBJ2-1; possible D gene TRBD2, 5 bases. Trimming shortened V by 4 bases and J by 0 bases, and 10 bases separated the two germline ends. Germline CDR1 reads GTSNPN; CDR2 reads SVGIG (reference sequence). The CDR3 sequence is 14 residues long. The CDR3 protein is CAWKLEVSYNEQFF. CDR3 in DNA: TGTGCCTGGAAACTGGAGGTCTCCTACAATGAGCAGTTCTTC.

The chain joins TRBV18 to TRBJ1-1; 9 bases fit TRBD1. The CDR3 is made up of 16 amino acids. Germline-derived CDR1 and CDR2 are KGHSH and LQKENI. Trimming at V came to 2 bases and at J to 2 bases, leaving 6 bases not matched to a gene. CDR3 loop: CASSPYRTGVNTEAFF. The CDR3 DNA sequence: TGTGCCAGCTCACCATACCGGACAGGGGTTAACACTGAAGCTTTCTTT.

This clone was recorded only once. V is TRBV19 and J is TRBJ1-5; 7 nucleotides align to TRBD1. Germline trimming cut 2 bases from V and 2 bases from J; bases unmatched to any gene: 9. This CDR3 region has 17 residues. Germline V CDR1 and CDR2: LNHDA, SQIVND (reference sequence). The CDR3 coding sequence is TGTGCCAGTAGTATAAATGGAGAGGGGGCGGGCAATCAGCCCCAGCATTTT. Its protein is CASSINGEGAGNQPQHF. The whole variable domain, remainder taken from reference TRBV19 and TRBJ1-5, is DGGITQSPKYLFRKEGQNVTLSCEQNLNHDAMYWYRQDPGQGLRLIYYSQIVNDFQKGDIAEGYSVSREKKESFPLTVTSAQKNPTAFYLCASSINGEGAGNQPQHFGDGTRLSIL.

This clone appeared once. The CDR3, as DNA: TGCGCCAGCAGCTCGGCCCGGGACAGCCCCACAGATACGCAGTATTTT. Protein: CASSSARDSPTDTQYF. This chain connects TRBV5-1 to TRBJ2-3; 7 positions agree with TRBD1. With V trimmed by 3 bases and J by 2 bases, 9 bases remained unmatched. The CDR3 covers 16 residues. The germline V gene encodes CDR1 SGHRS and CDR2 YFSETQ.

This chain uses TRBV6-1 with TRBJ1-3; the match to TRBD1 covers 9 bases. J was trimmed by 3 bases and V by 1 base; bases with no gene match: 4. CDR1 and CDR2 from the germline V gene are MNHNS and SASEGT. The CDR3 is 16 residues long. The CDR3 here is CASSEVGTGFGNTIYF. In DNA, the CDR3 is TGTGCCAGCAGTGAAGTGGGGACAGGGTTTGGAAACACCATATATTTT.

The gene calls are TRBV28 and TRBJ2-7, with D possibly being TRBD1 (5 bases). The germline V gene has CDR1 MDHEN and CDR2 SYDVKM. The CDR3 runs 18 residues. V lost 5 bases and J 1 base, leaving 24 bases between the germline ends. The CDR3 here is CASSPRYYRQSLSYEQYF. DNA of the CDR3: TGTGCCAGCAGTCCACGATATTACCGACAGTCCCTTTCCTACGAGCAGTACTTC.

The rearrangement joins TRBV15 to TRBJ2-4; D is possibly TRBD1 (5 bases). Trimming stripped 0 bases from V and 5 bases from J, with 14 bases between. CDR1 is LNHNV, CDR2 YYDKDF, per germline (reference sequence). The CDR3 sequence is 16 residues long. The CDR3: CATSRDVGQGQNIQYF. The CDR3 nucleotides read TGTGCCACCAGCAGAGATGTGGGGCAGGGTCAAAACATTCAGTACTTC.

The chain links TRBV7-9 to TRBJ2-7, with unresolved D. There are 14 residues in the CDR3. Between the trimmed V and J ends, which lost 5 bases and 7 bases, there was a span of 18 bases. Germline CDR1 reads SEHNR; CDR2 reads FQNEAQ (reference sequence). The CDR3 nucleotides are TGTGCCAGCAGCGACCGGCAGGCCTCTAAAGAGCAGTACTTC. Translating gives CASSDRQASKEQYF.

The chain couples TRBV6-1 to TRBJ2-5; D ambiguous. Germline CDR1 MNHNS, CDR2 SASEGT. The V gene lost 7 bases and the J gene lost 5 bases, with 17 bases spanning the gap. This CDR3 has 14 residues. The chain's CDR3 is CASTFDLSRETQYF. DNA for the CDR3: TGTGCCAGCACCTTTGACTTGTCCCGGGAGACCCAGTACTTC.

CDR3 in amino acids: CASSQDRGNNEQFF. CDR3 nucleotides: TGCGCCAGCAGCCAGGACCGGGGAAACAATGAGCAGTTCTTC. This sequence joins TRBV4-1 and TRBJ2-1; D might be TRBD2 (5 bases). V lost 3 bases, J lost 5 bases, and 11 bases lay in between. The CDR3 extends over 14 amino acids. Germline assignment: CDR1 MGHRA and CDR2 YSYEKL.

This clone was recorded a few times. This CDR3 is CASSLGQGTSYEQYF. CDR3 in DNA: TGTGCCAGCAGTTTGGGACAGGGGACTTCCTACGAGCAGTACTTC. The chain couples TRBV28 to TRBJ2-7, with 10 nucleotides matching TRBD1. With V trimmed by 3 bases and J by 1 base, 3 bases remained unmatched. The CDR3 runs 15 residues. Germline assignment: CDR1 MDHEN and CDR2 SYDVKM.

This rearrangement joins TRBV5-6 to TRBJ2-5, with a weak D call TRBD2 (5 bases). This CDR3 is 13 amino acids long. The V gene's germline CDR1 is SGHDT and CDR2 YYEEEE. The V gene lost 4 bases and the J gene lost 7 bases, with 14 bases spanning the gap. The DNA of the CDR3 is TGTGCCAGCAGCCTCCGGACGGCGGGGACCCAGTACTTC. This sequence encodes CASSLRTAGTQYF.

V is TRBV28 and J is TRBJ1-4; 7 nucleotides line up with TRBD1. Germline CDR1 and CDR2: MDHEN and SYDVKM. The CDR3 has 14 residues. Trimming removed 6 bases from V and 8 bases from J; junction bases left unmatched: 9. This CDR3 is CASRTTGVGEKLFF. CDR3 nucleotides: TGTGCCAGCAGAACAACAGGGGTTGGAGAAAAACTGTTTTTT.

In its sample, this clone was seen a few times. The V gene is TRBV29-1, the J gene TRBJ2-1; the match to TRBD1 covers 8 bases. V was clipped by 6 bases and J by 9 bases; unmatched bases: 7. This CDR3 region has 12 residues. CDR1 and CDR2 (germline): SQVTM, ANQGSEA. CDR3 DNA: TGCAGCGTAGGACAGGGCGTCAGTGAGCAGTTCTTC. It translates to CSVGQGVSEQFF.

The chain carries TRBV2 and TRBJ2-3, with TRBD1 matching over 9 bases. Germline V gene data show CDR1 as SNHLY and CDR2 as FYNNEI. V shed 4 bases, J shed 4 bases, and the junction held 3 bases outside the gene matches. The CDR3 totals 14 residues. The CDR3 spells CASSGDRAPDTQYF. The CDR3 bases are TGTGCCAGCAGTGGGGACAGGGCCCCAGATACGCAGTATTTT.

This clone was seen ten or more times. The rearrangement uses TRBV30 and TRBJ1-2; D unclear. The germline V gene has CDR1 GTSNPN and CDR2 SVGIG (reference sequence). Between the trimmed V and J ends, which lost 3 bases and 2 bases, there was a span of 13 bases. The CDR3 totals 14 residues. CDR3 DNA: TGTGCCTGGAGGAGGATGGCGGAAAACTATGGCTACACCTTC. It is translated as CAWRRMAENYGYTF.

The chain joins TRBV19 to TRBJ2-3; 7 bases map to TRBD2. Germline lookup yields CDR1 LNHDA and CDR2 SQIVND (reference sequence). Losses at the gene ends were 0 bases for V and 1 base for J; bases not matched to a gene: 4. The CDR3 has 16 residues. This CDR3 reads CASSIDSSGGTDTQYF. The CDR3 DNA reads TGTGCCAGTAGTATAGATTCCAGCGGGGGCACAGATACGCAGTATTTT.

The gene calls are TRBV5-4 and TRBJ1-6; TRBD1 is a possible D gene (5 bases). CDR3 length: 15 residues. V lost 4 bases and J lost 7, with 15 bases in between. From germline, CDR1 is SGHNT and CDR2 YYREEE (reference sequence). The CDR3 nucleotides read TGTGCCAGCAGCCTTCAGACAGAAGGCAATTCACCCCTCCACTTT. The encoded protein is CASSLQTEGNSPLHF.